This T cell receptor (beta chain) was found in a study of CD8+ T cells in alopecia areata. Study results and caveats: Many expanded lesional clones persisted in scalp and blood during tofacitinib treatment. Researchers reported that TCR sharing among patients proved less clear than in mice, possibly HLA-linked.

The treatment denotes: oral pan-JAK inhibitor, 5-10 mg twice daily. Sorting of CD4+ and CD8+ T cells was performed on PBMCs. Following RNA extraction, reverse transcription yielded cDNA that acted as the sequencing template. Sequencing used immunoSEQ multiplex PCR; TCRdb keeps in-frame clones, though not all of them. The table includes some 110,000 clones, 50% to 75% detected once. As regards this clone: Its antigen is not known. The same CDR3 also results from other DNA sequences found in this sample.

The source is a human donor with alopecia areata. The sample in question was CD8+ T cells sorted from blood, obtained at week 24, from a patient treated with tofacitinib.

This chain's CDR3 is CASSQRGASYEQYF. CDR3 bases: TGTGCCAGCAGCCAGCGGGGGGCCTCCTACGAGCAGTACTTC. The V call is TRBV6-1, the J call TRBJ2-7, with 9 bases fitting TRBD2. Germline CDR1 and CDR2: MNHNS and SASEGT. V was clipped by 6 bases and J by 0 bases; unmatched bases: 3. This CDR3 contains 14 residues.